Presented here are 23 T cell receptor beta chains from one specimen sequenced in a study of blood T cells in healthy people across ages. It was with a sample-barcoded 5' primer and a J-beta primer mix that a second PCR of about 6 to 12 cycles was run. TCRdb processed the 5' RACE reads anew with MiXCR; each CDR3 protein has one entry. The sample consists of about a million distinct CDR3 sequences, around 46% of them appearing once. What was sequenced was blood. The source is a man younger than 45 in good health.

This clonotype was recorded only once. The J gene is TRBJ1-1, the V gene TRBV29-1; no firm D call. In germline, CDR1 is SQVTM, CDR2 ANQGSEA. The CDR3 has 13 amino acids. The V gene lost 6 bases and the J gene lost 0 bases, with 11 bases spanning the gap. Here the CDR3 DNA reads TGCAGCGTCTTTGGACGGATGAACACTGAAGCTTTCTTT. Translated: CSVFGRMNTEAFF.

This chain links TRBV29-1 with TRBJ1-2, with TRBD1 as a possible D gene (6 bases). CDR1 is SQVTM and CDR2 is ANQGSEA in the germline V gene. Deletions cut 3 bases from V and 8 bases from J, with 16 bases between. The CDR3 contains 13 residues. Here the CDR3 reads CSVDPDSQLGYTF. DNA for the CDR3: TGCAGCGTTGATCCGGACAGCCAACTCGGCTACACCTTC.

This chain connects TRBV6-1 to TRBJ1-2; 8 bases fit TRBD1. CDR1 is MNHNS and CDR2 is SASEGT in the germline V gene. V lost 6 bases to trimming and J lost 4 bases; unmatched junction nucleotides: 7. The CDR3 totals 14 residues. In DNA form, the CDR3 reads TGTGCCAGCAGCGCGGGGGGACAGGTCTATGGCTACACCTTC. Its protein product is CASSAGGQVYGYTF.

This clonotype was recorded at least ten times. The CDR3 coding sequence is TGCAGTGCTACTAGACCGACTAGCGACACCGGGGAGCTGTTTTTT. Its protein product is CSATRPTSDTGELFF. This chain uses TRBV20-1 with TRBJ2-2; 8 nucleotides agree with TRBD2. The CDR3 sequence is 15 residues long. In germline, CDR1 is DFQATT, CDR2 SNEGSKA (reference sequence). The V and J ends lost 4 bases and 3 bases, in that order; junction bases with no gene match: 7.

The rearrangement uses TRBV12-3 or TRBV12-4 and TRBJ2-1; 7 bases match TRBD2. The CDR3 covers 14 residues. Trimming at V came to 5 bases and at J to 7 bases, leaving 8 bases not matched to a gene. The CDR3 region has the DNA TGTGCCAGCAGTCCCCCCTTGGGAGGGAATGAGCAGTTCTTC. It translates to CASSPPLGGNEQFF.

This clonotype was counted only a few times. The chain carries TRBV7-9 and TRBJ2-5; D could derive from TRBD1 or TRBD2 (6 bases each). The J call is uncertain, as TRBJ2-7 better fits the DNA end. CDR3 length equals 13 residues. Germline values: CDR1 SEHNR, CDR2 FQNEAQ (reference sequence). The CDR3 DNA sequence: TGTGCCAGCAGCTTATCGGGGGCCCCCGAGCAGTACTTC. Protein: CASSLSGAPEQYF.

This clonotype was counted a few times. The genes are TRBV4-1 and TRBJ2-1; the D gene is possibly TRBD2 (5 bases). This CDR3 has 14 residues. CDR1 MGHRA and CDR2 YSYEKL come from the germline V gene. The V end was cut by 5 bases, the J end by 3 bases, with 11 bases between. In DNA form, the CDR3 reads TGCGCCAGCAGCAGCTCCGCGGGCTACAATGAGCAGTTCTTC. It specifies CASSSSAGYNEQFF.

V is TRBV3-1 and J is TRBJ2-3; D may correspond to TRBD1 or TRBD2 (5 bases each). The V end was cut by 4 bases, the J end by 4 bases, with 15 bases between. The CDR3 totals 15 residues. CDR1 and CDR2 from the germline V gene are LGHDT and YNNKEL (reference sequence). The CDR3 loop is CASSPGGGLADTQYF. CDR3 DNA: TGTGCCAGCAGCCCCGGTGGGGGATTGGCAGATACGCAGTATTTT.

This clonotype has ten or more counts. This rearrangement joins TRBV7-2 to TRBJ2-5; D is perhaps TRBD1 or TRBD2 (5 bases each). Germline V CDR1 and CDR2: SGHTA, FQGNSA. The V end was cut by 5 bases, the J end by 5 bases, with 12 bases between. This CDR3 region has 13 residues. The CDR3 loop reads CASSRDLLETQYF. The DNA for the CDR3 is TGTGCCAGCAGCCGGGACCTGCTCGAGACCCAGTACTTC.

The genes are TRBV27 and TRBJ1-2, with D possibly being TRBD1 (5 bases). V lost 7 bases, J lost 1 base, and 13 bases lay in between. The CDR3 has 14 residues. Germline V gene sequence: CDR1 MNHEY, CDR2 SMNVEV (reference sequence). The DNA of the CDR3 is TGTGCCAGCAACCCCTCAGGGAATAACTATGGCTACACCTTC. Residues: CASNPSGNNYGYTF.

This clonotype was found a few times. This chain links TRBV4-3 with TRBJ2-7; a weak D match, TRBD1 (5 bases). CDR3 length: 15 residues. Germline V CDR1 and CDR2: LGHNA, YSLEER. V lost 0 bases and J 2 bases, leaving 11 bases between the germline ends. This CDR3 reads CASSQEQEYPYEQYF. Here the CDR3 DNA reads TGCGCCAGCAGCCAAGAACAGGAATACCCCTACGAGCAGTACTTC.

The chain is built from TRBV20-1 and TRBJ1-2, with D perhaps TRBD1 (6 bases). Germline V gives CDR1 DFQATT, CDR2 SNEGSKA (reference sequence). V gave up 0 bases and J gave up 2 bases, with 10 bases separating them. The CDR3 runs to 14 residues. This CDR3 reads CSARDDRLNYGYTF. CDR3 coding DNA: TGCAGTGCTAGAGACGACAGGTTGAACTATGGCTACACCTTC.

This clonotype was observed a few times. The gene calls are TRBV4-3 and TRBJ2-7, with D tentatively TRBD1 (5 bases). There are 15 residues in the CDR3. The germline V gene has CDR1 LGHNA and CDR2 YSLEER. V was clipped by 0 bases and J by 3 bases, with 12 bases between them. CDR3 nucleotide sequence: TGCGCCAGCAGCCAAGATCATGAAGGGGACTACGAGCAGTACTTC. It codes for CASSQDHEGDYEQYF.

The CDR3 nucleotides read TGTGCCAGCAGTCAACAGGGGGTATTAGTCAACACTGAAGCTTTCTTT. Its translation: CASSQQGVLVNTEAFF. The chain employs TRBV14 and TRBJ1-1; TRBD1 agrees at 8 bases. Trimming cost V 6 bases and J 2 bases; bases outside gene matches: 11. From germline, CDR1 is SGHDN and CDR2 FVKESK. The length of the CDR3 is 16 residues.

This clonotype was seen more than once but under ten times. The rearrangement joins TRBV4-1 to TRBJ1-5; D ambiguous. V gave up 0 bases and J gave up 3 bases, with 12 bases separating them. The germline V gene has CDR1 MGHRA and CDR2 YSYEKL. CDR3 length equals 16 residues. Here the CDR3 reads CASSQESAQPNQPQHF. The CDR3 nucleotides are TGCGCCAGCAGCCAAGAATCGGCGCAGCCCAATCAGCCCCAGCATTTT.

The V and J genes are TRBV4-2 and TRBJ2-3; 9 bases are a match to TRBD1. V lost 4 bases and J lost 0; bases outside the gene matches: 14. CDR1 LGHNA and CDR2 YNFKEQ come from the germline V gene. The CDR3 has 19 residues. In DNA, the CDR3 is TGTGCCAGCAGCCCTCTACCCCGGACAGGGGAGGGGAGCACAGATACGCAGTATTTT. The encoded protein is CASSPLPRTGEGSTDTQYF.

The chain is built from TRBV9 and TRBJ2-5; the match to TRBD2 covers 10 bases. V was clipped by 0 bases and J by 0 bases; unmatched bases: 5. CDR1 and CDR2 (germline): SGDLS, YYNGEE. The CDR3 contains 17 residues. The CDR3: CASSVVAGGPNQETQYF. The CDR3 DNA is TGTGCCAGCAGCGTAGTAGCGGGGGGACCAAACCAAGAGACCCAGTACTTC.

The chain employs TRBV28 and TRBJ2-4; 9 bases are a match to TRBD1. Germline V CDR1 and CDR2: MDHEN, SYDVKM. Trimming took 6 bases from V and 0 from J; bases not matched to a gene: 9. This CDR3 is 17 amino acids long. The CDR3 nucleotides read TGTGCCAGCAGGACCGGGACAGGGAGTCTAGCCAAAAACATTCAGTACTTC. The encoded protein is CASRTGTGSLAKNIQYF.

This clonotype showed up just once. Written as DNA, the CDR3 is TGTGCCAGCAGTGAATGGGTGGTGGGGGGGCGGTATAGCAATCAGCCCCAGCATTTT. As protein: CASSEWVVGGRYSNQPQHF. The chain uses TRBV25-1 and TRBJ1-5; possibly TRBD1 for D (6 bases). V lost 1 base and J 0 bases, leaving 19 bases between the germline ends. This CDR3 comprises 19 residues. The germline V gene has CDR1 MGHDK and CDR2 SYGVNS. Full variable domain (remainder filled in from reference TRBV25-1 and TRBJ1-5): EADIYQTPRYLVIGTGKKITLECSQTMGHDKMYWYQQDPGMELHLIHYSYGVNSTEKGDLSSESTVSRIRTEHFPLTLESARPSHTSQYLCASSEWVVGGRYSNQPQHFGDGTRLSIL.

This chain links TRBV12-3 or TRBV12-4 with TRBJ1-2, with D tentatively TRBD1 (5 bases). V lost 3 bases and J 8 bases, leaving 16 bases between the germline ends. There are 14 residues in the CDR3. CDR3 in DNA: TGTGCCAGCAGTTTTGAGGGGCGGTCAGTCGGCTACACCTTC. Its translation is CASSFEGRSVGYTF.

The V call is TRBV29-1, the J call TRBJ2-7; a weak D match, TRBD2 (7 bases). The CDR3 consists of 14 residues. CDR1 SQVTM and CDR2 ANQGSEA come from the germline V gene. Trimming pared 5 bases from V and 2 bases from J, leaving 16 bases between. CDR3 amino acids: CSVRGEGDPYEQYF. The DNA of the CDR3 is TGCAGCGTTCGGGGGGAGGGGGACCCCTACGAGCAGTACTTC.

The chain is built from TRBV12-3 or TRBV12-4 and TRBJ1-1; tentatively, D is TRBD1 (5 bases). V gave up 3 bases and J gave up 4 bases, with 18 bases separating them. The CDR3 is made up of 16 amino acids. The CDR3 here is CASSFSGTDLRTEAFF. The DNA for the CDR3 is TGTGCCAGCAGTTTCAGCGGGACTGATCTACGCACTGAAGCTTTCTTT.

A few counts support this clonotype. The chain uses TRBV12-3 or TRBV12-4 and TRBJ1-2, with unresolved D. CDR3 size: 13 residues. Trimming removed 6 bases at V and 3 bases at J, with 11 bases between. The CDR3 here is CASRPAAYYGYTF. CDR3 DNA sequence: TGTGCCAGCAGACCAGCGGCGTACTATGGCTACACCTTC.